This T cell receptor beta chain was sequenced in a study of CXCR3-negative and CXCR3-positive naive CD8 T cells. The study, taken as a whole, reports: Both naive subsets, CXCR3-negative and CXCR3-positive, displayed similar TRBV-TRBJ usage, unlike memory cells.

Regarding this clonotype: Its antigen is undetermined.

UMI-labeled 5' RACE yielded the TRB cDNA libraries. TCRdb reprocessed the 5' RACE reads and keeps a single row for each CDR3 protein, giving no DNA. Its table lists about 62,000 distinct CDR3 sequences. CDR3 length: 15 residues. Germline V gene sequence: CDR1 SGHTA, CDR2 FQGTGA. V is TRBV7-3 and J is TRBJ2-1; there is no DNA to check the TCRdb D call of TRBD2. The sequence came from a human donor in good health. Some clones in this sample may be carry-over from other donors' samples. Source material: naive CXCR3- CD8+ T cells from blood. As for subset: CD45RO-CCR7+CD27+CD95- naive CD8+ T cells lacking CXCR3 (TNR3-). The CDR3 reads CASSESGIRYNEQFF.